The TCR beta chain under discussion was sequenced for a study of shared clonotypes between healthy human individuals. Study-wide results and limits: Some clonotypes were shared by all four sorted-subset donors, while others were not shared. The non-shared ones had lower generation probabilities than the shared ones.

Only in-frame clones appear in the TCRdb table, and some are missing; sequencing was by immunoSEQ multiplex PCR. The table has around 2.1 million clones, nearly 97% seen once; the top ten hold roughly 0.13%. The healthy adult donors were HIV-negative and reported no recent acute infections or vaccinations. The investigators split CD4+ cells into a CD45RA+ naive subset and a CD45RA-negative memory subset. A note on this clone: Its specificity is unknown.

This TCR was sampled from a man younger than 35 in good health. Sequenced sample: naive CD4+ T cells sorted from blood. Stated subset: CD45RA+ positively selected.

In DNA, the CDR3 is TGTGCCAGCAGTGAACTCAGGGGGAGCTCCTACGAGCAGTACTTC. Translated: CASSELRGSSYEQYF. The genes are TRBV2 and TRBJ2-7; 7 nucleotides line up with TRBD1. V dropped 2 bases and J dropped 0; count of bases not matched to a gene: 4. Germline V gives CDR1 SNHLY, CDR2 FYNNEI. There are 15 residues in the CDR3.